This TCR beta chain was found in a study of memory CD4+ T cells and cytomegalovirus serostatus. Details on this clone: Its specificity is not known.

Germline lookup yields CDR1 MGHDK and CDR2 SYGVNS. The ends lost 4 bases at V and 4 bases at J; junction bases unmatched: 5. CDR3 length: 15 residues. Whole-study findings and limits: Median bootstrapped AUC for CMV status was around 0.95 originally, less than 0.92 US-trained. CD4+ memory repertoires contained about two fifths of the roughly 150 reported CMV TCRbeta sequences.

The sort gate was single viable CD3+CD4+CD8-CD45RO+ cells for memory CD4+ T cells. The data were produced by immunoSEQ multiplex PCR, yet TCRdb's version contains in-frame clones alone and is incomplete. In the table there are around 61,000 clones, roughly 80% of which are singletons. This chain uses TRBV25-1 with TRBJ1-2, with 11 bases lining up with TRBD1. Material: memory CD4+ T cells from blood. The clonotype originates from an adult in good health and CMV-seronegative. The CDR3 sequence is CASSGRDRGVYGYTF. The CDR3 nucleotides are TGTGCCAGCAGTGGTCGGGACAGGGGGGTCTATGGCTACACCTTC.